The 9 T cell receptor beta chains presented below share a single source sample, sequenced in a study of T cells expressing NK-cell markers. Reprocessing the 5' RACE reads, TCRdb reports a single entry for every CDR3 protein and omits DNA. The repertoire table contains 350,000 to 400,000 distinct CDR3 sequences. Material: blood T cells: a sorted CD56 or NKG2C T cell subset, CD4+ or CD8+ T cells, or bulk PBMC T cells (not recorded which). These receptors were taken from a woman aged 45-65 years in good health.

V usage is TRBV20-1 and J usage is TRBJ2-1; TCRdb selects TRBD2, and the lack of DNA leaves this call unchecked. CDR1 and CDR2 from the germline V gene are DFQATT and SNEGSKA (reference sequence). The CDR3 covers 14 residues. The CDR3: CSATEAGGQDEQFF.

This CDR3 is CATSDDRLAAYNEQFF. The genes are TRBV24-1 and TRBJ2-1; the D call of TRBD2 rests on TCRdb alone, since no DNA is present to check it. From germline, CDR1 is KGHDR and CDR2 SFDVKD. The length of the CDR3 is 16 residues.

V is TRBV11-2 and J is TRBJ1-5. Looked up from germline, CDR1 is SGHAT and CDR2 is FQNNGV. The CDR3 consists of 14 residues. Here the CDR3 reads CASSSGRNNQPQHF.

This sequence joins TRBV11-2 and TRBJ1-2. Germline V gene lookup returns CDR1 SGHAT and CDR2 FQNNGV. The CDR3 runs 13 residues. The chain's CDR3 is CASSLGARNGYTF.

V is TRBV5-1 and J is TRBJ1-2. CDR3 length: 13 residues. Germline V gives CDR1 SGHRS, CDR2 YFSETQ. This CDR3 is CASSLQVNYGYTF. The full variable domain, rest sourced from reference TRBV5-1 and TRBJ1-2, is KAGVTQTPRYLIKTRGQQVTLSCSPISGHRSVSWYQQTPGQGLQFLFEYFSETQRNKGNFPGRFSGRQFSNSRSEMNVSTLELGDSALYLCASSLQVNYGYTFGSGTRLTVV.

The chain employs TRBV4-2 and TRBJ2-2; the TCRdb call, TRBD2, lacks DNA for checking. This CDR3 contains 17 residues. Germline assignment: CDR1 LGHNA and CDR2 YNFKEQ. The CDR3: CASSHLAGAVDTGELFF.

The chain recombines TRBV5-1 with TRBJ2-3. CDR1 is SGHRS and CDR2 is YFSETQ in the germline V gene. This CDR3 is built from 14 residues. CDR3 loop: CASSSGPSTDTQYF.

This chain connects TRBV6-5 to TRBJ1-2; the TCRdb D gene call, TRBD1, has no DNA to confirm it. Germline CDR1 is MNHEY and CDR2 is SVGAGI. The CDR3 is 15 residues long. This chain's CDR3 is CASSTQPGANYGYTF.

The chain uses TRBV14 and TRBJ2-1; TCRdb's assignment of TRBD2 cannot be checked, as there is no DNA. Germline CDR1 and CDR2: SGHDN and FVKESK. CDR3 length: 15 amino acids. CDR3 sequence: CASSQEGGRYNEQFF.